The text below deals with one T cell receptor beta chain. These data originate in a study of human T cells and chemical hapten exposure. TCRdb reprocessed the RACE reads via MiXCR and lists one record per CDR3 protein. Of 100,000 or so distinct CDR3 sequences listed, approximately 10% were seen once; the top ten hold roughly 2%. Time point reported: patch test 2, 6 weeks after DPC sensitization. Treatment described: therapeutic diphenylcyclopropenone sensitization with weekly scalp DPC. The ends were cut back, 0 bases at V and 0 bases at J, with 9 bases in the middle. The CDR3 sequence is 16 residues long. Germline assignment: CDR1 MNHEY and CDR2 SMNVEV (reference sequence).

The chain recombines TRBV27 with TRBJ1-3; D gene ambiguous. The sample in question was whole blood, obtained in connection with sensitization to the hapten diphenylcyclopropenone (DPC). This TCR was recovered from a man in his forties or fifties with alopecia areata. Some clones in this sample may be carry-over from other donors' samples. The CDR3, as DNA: TGTGCCAGCAGTTTATCAACCGCTATCTCTGGAAACACCATATATTTT. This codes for CASSLSTAISGNTIYF.